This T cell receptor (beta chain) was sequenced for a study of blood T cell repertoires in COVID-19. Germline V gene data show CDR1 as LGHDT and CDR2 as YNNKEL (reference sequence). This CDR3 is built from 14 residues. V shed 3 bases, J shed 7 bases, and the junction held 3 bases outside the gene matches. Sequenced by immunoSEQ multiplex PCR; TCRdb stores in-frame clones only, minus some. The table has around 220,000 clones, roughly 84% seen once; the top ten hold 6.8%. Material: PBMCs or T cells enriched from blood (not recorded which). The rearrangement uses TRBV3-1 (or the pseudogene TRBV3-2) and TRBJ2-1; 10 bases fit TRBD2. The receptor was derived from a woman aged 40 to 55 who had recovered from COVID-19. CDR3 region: CASSQLTSGNEQFF. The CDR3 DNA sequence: TGTGCCAGCAGCCAGTTGACTAGCGGGAATGAGCAGTTCTTC.